These T cell receptor beta chains were read from a single sample in a study of cytotoxic CD8 clonotypes in ibrutinib-treated CLL. TCRdb's copy holds only in-frame clones and misses some; the assay was immunoSEQ multiplex PCR. The repertoire has some 92,000 clones, approximately 80% of them found once; the top ten carry around 23%. Sequencing used PBMCs, obtained after 24 months of ibrutinib treatment. These receptors were obtained from a human donor with chronic lymphocytic leukemia. Each CDR3 is given with its conserved first and last residue. A D gene is named only where the DNA matches it firmly. Size values are once, few and many counts, or a class for expanded clones, and some rows have none.

size	J	V	D	DNA	CDR3
.	TRBJ1-2	TRBV13	.	TGTGCCAGCAGCCCTAATGGCTACACCTTC	CASSPNGYTF
.	TRBJ2-2	TRBV5-6	.	TGTGCCAGCAGCTTTTTTTCGGGGGAGCTGTTTTTT	CASSFFSGELFF
.	TRBJ1-6	TRBV28	.	TGTGCCAGCAGTTTATCGAGTGCAGAGTCACCCCTCCACTTT	CASSLSSAESPLHF
.	TRBJ1-1	TRBV27	.	TGTGCCAGCATCGGGACCGAAGCTTTCTTT	CASIGTEAFF
few	TRBJ2-7	TRBV7-2	TRBD1	TGTGCCAGCAGCTTAGAACGACAGGGAGCCTACGAGCAGTACTTC	CASSLERQGAYEQYF
.	TRBJ1-5	TRBV28	.	TGTGCCAGCAGTTTAGGGGTGGGAAGCAATCAGCCCCAGCATTTT	CASSLGVGSNQPQHF
.	TRBJ2-1	TRBV27	TRBD2	TGTGCCAGCAGATCCCTTAGCGGGGGCGCTTACAATGAGCAGTTCTTC	CASRSLSGGAYNEQFF
few	TRBJ2-3	TRBV27	.	TGTGCCAGCAGTTCCTTCACAGATACGCAGTATTTT	CASSSFTDTQYF
.	TRBJ2-2	TRBV19	TRBD2	TGTGCCAGTAGTACTGGGGCCGGGACTAGCCGCGGGGAGCTGTTTTTT	CASSTGAGTSRGELFF
.	TRBJ2-1	TRBV11-2	.	TGTGCCAGCAGCCCGCGGGATGGGGCATTTGAGCAGTTCTTC	CASSPRDGAFEQFF
.	TRBJ2-7	TRBV29-1	TRBD1	TGCAGCGTTGACAGGGGGAAAGGCGAGCAGTACTTC	CSVDRGKGEQYF
.	TRBJ2-1	TRBV29-1	.	TGCAGCGCAGAGGGGGATGGTGAGCAGTTCTTC	CSAEGDGEQFF
.	TRBJ1-1	TRBV2	.	TGTGCCAGCTTCAGGGTTGAAACTGAAGCTTTCTTT	CASFRVETEAFF
.	TRBJ2-7	TRBV7-9	.	TGTGCCAGCAGCCACTCTCGGGAGCAGTACTTC	CASSHSREQYF
.	TRBJ2-7	TRBV11-2	.	TGTGCCAGCAGCTCCGGCGATTACTCGGGGACCTACGAGCAGTACTTC	CASSSGDYSGTYEQYF
.	TRBJ2-3	TRBV7-2	.	TGTGCCAGCAGCTCGGGGGAGAGGGATACGCAGTATTTT	CASSSGERDTQYF
.	TRBJ2-1	TRBV29-1	TRBD1	TGCAGCGTTGGGGGACAGGGACACAATGAGCAGTTCTTC	CSVGGQGHNEQFF
medium-sized	TRBJ2-2	TRBV27	TRBD1	TGTGCCAGTACAGGGGGCACCGGGGAGCTGTTTTTT	CASTGGTGELFF
.	TRBJ2-3	TRBV5-4	TRBD2	TGTGCCAGCAGCCAGGGAGGGCTTCGGTTTAGGGGCACAGATACGCAGTATTTT	CASSQGGLRFRGTDTQYF
.	TRBJ2-7	TRBV21-1	.	TGTGCCAGCAGCAAAGCTCTGGGACTAGCGAGCTCCTACGAGCAGTACTTC	CASSKALGLASSYEQYF
.	TRBJ1-5	TRBV18	.	TGTGCCAGCTCACCTCCGGACGGAGAACTTCAGCCCCAGCATTTT	CASSPPDGELQPQHF
.	TRBJ2-5	TRBV27	TRBD1	TGTGCCAGCAGTCTCGGACAGGTCTACCAAGAGACCCAGTACTTC	CASSLGQVYQETQYF
.	TRBJ1-5	TRBV15	.	TGTGCCACCAGCAGGCCCTCTGGGCCCCAGCATTTT	CATSRPSGPQHF
.	TRBJ1-2	TRBV7-2	.	TGTGCCAGCAGCCCAAGGGCGGACGGCTACACCTTC	CASSPRADGYTF
many	TRBJ1-3	TRBV5-8	.	TGTGCCAGCAGCTTCAGGGCAGGGTTCGCCTCTGGAAACACCATATATTTT	CASSFRAGFASGNTIYF
.	TRBJ1-1	TRBV7-8	.	TGTGCCAGCAGCTTACACATCCCCGGCCTAGTTATGAACACTGAAGCTTTCTTT	CASSLHIPGLVMNTEAFF
.	TRBJ1-1	TRBV7-6	TRBD1	TGTGCCAGCAGCTCCGGACAGGGGGTATACTACTCGGCTTTCTTT	CASSSGQGVYYSAFF
.	TRBJ2-1	TRBV2	TRBD1	TGTGCCAGCAGTTCCACAGGGGTACCTCTAATCGAGCAGTTCTTC	CASSSTGVPLIEQFF
few	TRBJ2-3	TRBV18	.	TGTGCCAGCTCACCACCACAAGCGGGTTCCGCAGATACGCAGTATTTT	CASSPPQAGSADTQYF
.	TRBJ2-5	TRBV10-3	.	TGTGCCATCAGTGAGCCCCGAGAAGGGGGTGAGACCCAGTACTTC	CAISEPREGGETQYF
once	TRBJ2-1	TRBV30	.	TGTGCCTGTTCGAGGGGCCTCTACAATGAGCAGTTCTTC	CACSRGLYNEQFF
.	TRBJ2-7	TRBV7-8	.	TGTGCCAGCAGCTTAGTGGGTCATTGGCTTGGGCTCTACGAGCAGTACTTC	CASSLVGHWLGLYEQYF
once	TRBJ2-7	TRBV27	TRBD1	TGTGCCAGCGCGCCCGGACAGGGGGCTCTAGGCTCCTACGAGCAGTACTTC	CASAPGQGALGSYEQYF
.	TRBJ1-1	TRBV30	.	TGTGCCTGGAGTGTAGGGCGGATTGAAGCTTTCTTT	CAWSVGRIEAFF
.	TRBJ2-2	TRBV27	.	TGTGCCAGCGGCTCCCTATCCGTGTATAGTCCCGGGGAGCTGTTTTTT	CASGSLSVYSPGELFF
once	TRBJ2-7	TRBV7-9	.	TGTGCCAGCAGCTTAACTACCACCTACGAGCAGTACTTC	CASSLTTTYEQYF
few	TRBJ1-1	TRBV5-6	.	TGTGCCAGCAGGGAGGGCAAAAGGGAAGCTTTCTTT	CASREGKREAFF
few	TRBJ2-1	TRBV27	TRBD2	TGTGCCAGCAGTTTAACGCTAGCGGGAGTCAATGAGCAGTTCTTC	CASSLTLAGVNEQFF
once	TRBJ1-1	TRBV10-3	.	TGTGCCATCAGTGAGCAGGGAAGGAACACTGAAGCTTTCTTT	CAISEQGRNTEAFF
once	TRBJ1-2	TRBV15	.	TGTGCCACCAGCAACACAGGGTTTAACTATGGCTACACCTTC	CATSNTGFNYGYTF
.	TRBJ2-1	TRBV5-1	.	TGCGCCAGCAGCCCACACGTGAGAGAATCGCAATACAATGAGCAGTTCTTC	CASSPHVRESQYNEQFF
.	TRBJ2-3	TRBV29-1	.	TGCAGCGCTGTCGGGGTCTTCACAGATACGCAGTATTTT	CSAVGVFTDTQYF
many	TRBJ2-2	TRBV9	TRBD1	TGTGCCAGCAGCATCGGACAGGGGGCCGGGGAGCTGTTTTTT	CASSIGQGAGELFF
many	TRBJ2-7	TRBV4-1	TRBD1	TGCGCCAGCAGCCAGTCGACAGGGAAAAGCTCCTACGAGCAGTACTTC	CASSQSTGKSSYEQYF
once	TRBJ1-3	TRBV28	TRBD1	TGTGCCAGCAGATTGACAGGGTCTGGAAACACCATATATTTT	CASRLTGSGNTIYF
once	TRBJ2-3	TRBV29-1	.	TGCAGCTCACTGAGGGGAGATACGCAGTATTTT	CSSLRGDTQYF
few	TRBJ2-5	TRBV29-1	.	TGCAGCGTGTACATGCCGGGACTCAAAGAGACCCAGTACTTC	CSVYMPGLKETQYF
medium-sized	TRBJ2-7	TRBV27	TRBD2	TGTGCCAGCAGTTTACTTTTTGTTGGGACTAGCGGGAGGTATACCTACGAGCAGTACTTC	CASSLLFVGTSGRYTYEQYF
.	TRBJ1-1	TRBV7-3	.	TGTGCCAGCAGCCCAACGAGGGGGTACACTGAAGCTTTCTTT	CASSPTRGYTEAFF
.	TRBJ2-7	TRBV28	.	TGTGCCAGCAGTTTATGGGACAGCCAGGTCGAGCAGTACTTC	CASSLWDSQVEQYF